This TCR beta chain is from a study of cytomegalovirus exposure and HLA in healthy donors. Study results and limitations: Most subjects' HLA-A and HLA-B alleles were reportedly predicted from TCR beta sequences. The authors considered a cluster of highly shared sequence variants likely to be a sequencing artifact.

The CDR3 has 16 amino acids. Unmatched junction bases numbered 14, after V lost 5 bases and J lost 6 bases. Per germline, CDR1 MDHEN and CDR2 SYDVKM. Remarks on this clone: The antigen remains undetermined.

Researchers ran the PCR with 60 Vbeta and 13 Jbeta primers. Generated by immunoSEQ multiplex PCR, the TCRdb table keeps only in-frame clones and is missing some. This sample lists 75,000 to 95,000 clones; its ten largest clones have 1.5%. The sample comprised PBMCs. The genes are TRBV28 and TRBJ2-7; 9 bases align to TRBD2. This sequence was found in a woman aged 55-69 years in good health and CMV-seronegative. The CDR3 is CASSPWGKREEIEQYF. The DNA for the CDR3 is TGTGCCAGCAGTCCCTGGGGGAAGCGGGAGGAAATCGAGCAGTACTTC.